The source of this T cell receptor (beta chain) is a study of T cell responses to AZD1222 COVID-19 vaccine (dated by TCRdb to the early 2020s). Context from the whole study: A total of 233 trial participants underwent TCR sequencing, of whom 200 to 220 had received two doses of AZD1222 and 26 had received two doses of the MenACWY control vaccine. Enrollment into the trials was organized by age into subgroups of 18-55, 56-69 and 70-plus years, and those subgroups contained approximately 150, 30 and 60 TCR-sequenced participants, respectively.

The paper as a whole reports these results and caveats: Participants were mostly white British, with more females than males. The authors suggested clonal diversity may have been underestimated. In the small 56-69-year group, the increase in depth fell short of significance, most likely because of low power. Because no day 14 peak-response samples were available, the repertoires could be characterized only after the peak T cell response. Conclusions about previously exposed vaccinees are limited, since just 5 or 6 AZD1222 recipients were seropositive for SARS-CoV-2 at baseline. A significant rise in spike-specific TCR breadth and depth was observed after two AZD1222 doses relative to day 0 and relative to MenACWY recipients. Nearly half of unique spike-specific TCRs reportedly recognized epitopes outside regions mutated in the B.1.351 and B.1.1.7 variants. The vaccine-associated CD4 TCRs covered the entire spike protein, and the dominant responses fell in regions 160-218 and 743-854.

V loses 7 bases of germline sequence and J loses 12 bases, and the interval between the two ends is 20 bases. The germline V gene sets CDR1 to SQVTM and CDR2 to ANQGSEA. The CDR3 has 12 amino acids, counting the end cysteine and phenylalanine. Of the read, only the CDR3 DNA is kept; its 36 bases are in frame from base 1. The intended sense of this specimen's time point label: about 28 days (+/-7) after the second vaccine dose. AZD1222 recipients given second doses at about 4 weeks or at about 12 weeks were pooled, since spike-specific TCR depth and breadth were not found to differ between the two schedules. The vaccinee samples were drawn from two UK trials, COV001 and COV002, one of which was a single-blind randomized controlled phase 2/3 trial testing AZD1222 (ChAdOx1 nCoV-19) in healthy adults. For TCRbeta chain sequencing, PBMC samples were collected from trial participants at day 0 and at day 28 after the second dose.

Comment on this clone: No cognate antigen has been identified for it. Qualities for individual bases were not recorded, and no much larger clone is one base off.

The CDR3 regions of human TCRbeta chains were analyzed by immunosequencing. Turning to the authors' computational methods: Repertoire TCRs were matched against a reference library of SARS-CoV-2-specific TCRs generated with the MIRA antigen-specificity platform. Breadth was defined as the fraction of unique TCRs that were SARS-CoV-2-associated, and depth was defined as the fraction of total T cells that were SARS-CoV-2-associated. Using the MIRA data, each spike-specific TCR was mapped to the spike region that the TCR reacts to and placed in a CD4 or CD8 class. Log10-transformed breadth and depth values were compared by one-way ANOVA with Sidak's multiple comparisons tests. The source is immuneACCESS, and TCRdb retained only in-frame sequences with V and J called. Part of the clones is not carried over; for the studies checked, unresolved V genes explain less than half of this, and the remainder is unexplained. The D gene and trimming were derived from the DNA, and the V and J assignments and clone size from that table. The sample table lists under 130,000 clones, 87% of them with a count of one. The ten biggest clones cover roughly 2.5% of the sample.

The specimen comprised peripheral blood, sampled 28 days after the second AZD1222 dose. The chain couples TRBV29-1 to TRBJ2-3; TRBD2 might be the D gene, on 6 matching bases. This clonotype was sampled from an adult who received the AZD1222 COVID-19 vaccine. The DNA reads as follows: TGCAGCGGGCGGGACGCCGACCGGGTCCAGTATTTT. Translation gives CSGRDADRVQYF.